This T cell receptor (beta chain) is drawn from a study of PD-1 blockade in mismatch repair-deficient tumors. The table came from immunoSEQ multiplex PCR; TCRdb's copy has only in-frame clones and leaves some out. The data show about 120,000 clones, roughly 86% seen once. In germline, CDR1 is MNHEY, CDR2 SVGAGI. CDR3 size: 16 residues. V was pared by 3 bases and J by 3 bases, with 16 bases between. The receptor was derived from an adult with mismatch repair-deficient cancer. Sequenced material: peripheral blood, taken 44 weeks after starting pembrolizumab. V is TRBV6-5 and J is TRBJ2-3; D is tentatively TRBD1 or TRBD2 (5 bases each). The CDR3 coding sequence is TGTGCCAGCAGTTATGGGAATGGGGGAGAGACAGATACGCAGTATTTT. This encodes CASSYGNGGETDTQYF.